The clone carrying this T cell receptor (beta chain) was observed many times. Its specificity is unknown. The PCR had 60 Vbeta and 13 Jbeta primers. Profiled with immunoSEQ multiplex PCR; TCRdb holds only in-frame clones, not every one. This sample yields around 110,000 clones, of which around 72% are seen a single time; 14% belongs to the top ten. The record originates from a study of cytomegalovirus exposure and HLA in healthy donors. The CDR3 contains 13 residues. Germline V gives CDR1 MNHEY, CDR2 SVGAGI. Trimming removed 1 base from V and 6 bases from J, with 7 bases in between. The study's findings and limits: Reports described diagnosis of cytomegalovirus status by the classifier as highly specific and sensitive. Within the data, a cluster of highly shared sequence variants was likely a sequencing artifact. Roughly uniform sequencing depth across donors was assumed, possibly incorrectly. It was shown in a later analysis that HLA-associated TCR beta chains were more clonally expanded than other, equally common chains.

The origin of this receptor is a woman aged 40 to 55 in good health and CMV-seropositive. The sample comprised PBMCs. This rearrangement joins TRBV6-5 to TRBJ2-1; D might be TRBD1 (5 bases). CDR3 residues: CASSYLQANEQFF. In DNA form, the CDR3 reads TGTGCCAGCAGTTACTTACAGGCCAATGAGCAGTTCTTC.